This passage covers 9 T cell receptor beta chains from one sample sequenced in a study of blood T cell repertoires in COVID-19. Sequencing used immunoSEQ multiplex PCR; TCRdb keeps in-frame clones, though not all of them. This sample carries about 280,000 clones, 75% to 90% of them seen once, and the ten largest clones take under 15%. Sequencing was performed on peripheral blood. The receptors were sampled from a woman in her 70s with COVID-19, enrolled during active disease.

The J gene is TRBJ2-1, the V gene TRBV11-2; 9 nucleotides match TRBD2. The CDR3 spans 16 residues. Germline lookup yields CDR1 SGHAT and CDR2 FQNNGV. The junction had 10 bases not matched to a gene; V was cut back by 5 bases and J by 5 bases. The CDR3 spells CASSLTLAGKDNEQFF. The CDR3 DNA reads TGTGCCAGCAGCCTCACCCTAGCGGGGAAAGACAATGAGCAGTTCTTC.

This chain uses TRBV27 with TRBJ1-4, with a tentative D call TRBD1 (6 bases). CDR1 is MNHEY and CDR2 is SMNVEV in the germline V gene (reference sequence). The V end lost 3 bases, the J end lost 12 bases, and 17 bases lay between the germline ends. The CDR3 runs 14 residues. The CDR3 here is CASSLEDSPRELFF. In DNA form, the CDR3 reads TGTGCCAGCAGTTTGGAGGACAGCCCTAGGGAACTGTTTTTT.

This clone has just one count. This chain connects TRBV7-9 to TRBJ1-6, with no clear D. The CDR3 has 15 residues. Germline V gene lookup returns CDR1 SEHNR and CDR2 FQNEAQ (reference sequence). V was pared by 1 base and J by 5 bases, with 9 bases between. For the CDR3, the DNA is TGTGCCAGCAGCTTAGAGACTAAGAATAATTCACCCCTCCACTTT. Amino acids: CASSLETKNNSPLHF. Together with reference TRBV7-9 and TRBJ1-6, the CDR3 gives the full variable domain: DTGVSQNPRHKITKRGQNVTFRCDPISEHNRLYWYRQTLGQGPEFLTYFQNEAQLEKSRLLSDRFSAERPKGSFSTLEIQRTEQGDSAMYLCASSLETKNNSPLHFGNGTRLTVT.

The V gene is TRBV15, the J gene TRBJ1-4; possible D gene TRBD1, 5 bases. CDR1 is LNHNV, CDR2 YYDKDF, per germline (reference sequence). The CDR3 runs to 13 residues. V shed 8 bases and J shed 8 bases, with 15 bases lying between them. CDR3 sequence reads: CATVKGAGEKLFF. DNA for the CDR3: TGTGCCACCGTGAAAGGGGCGGGAGAAAAACTGTTTTTT.

The chain couples TRBV5-6 to TRBJ2-5; possible D gene TRBD2, 5 bases. Trimming stripped 3 bases from V and 5 bases from J, with 11 bases between. CDR3 length equals 13 residues. The germline V gene has CDR1 SGHDT and CDR2 YYEEEE. The CDR3 sequence is CASSSPSGETQYF. Here the CDR3 DNA reads TGTGCCAGCAGCTCCCCCAGCGGTGAGACCCAGTACTTC.

This clone has only one observation. The J gene is TRBJ2-7, the V gene TRBV7-2; the match to TRBD1 covers 10 bases. Germline V CDR1 and CDR2: SGHTA, FQGNSA. V lost 2 bases to trimming and J lost 2 bases; unmatched junction nucleotides: 9. The CDR3 is made up of 17 amino acids. The CDR3 DNA reads TGTGCCAGCAGCTTATTACCGGGACAGGGGAGGGCCTACGAGCAGTACTTC. Amino acid sequence: CASSLLPGQGRAYEQYF.

This clone was observed a handful of times. The CDR3 sequence is CASSTRNTIYF. CDR3 DNA sequence: TGTGCCAGCAGCACCCGGAACACCATATATTTT. This chain joins TRBV3-1 (or the pseudogene TRBV3-2) and TRBJ1-3; no definite D call. The V gene lost 5 bases and the J gene lost 7 bases, with 6 bases spanning the gap. The CDR3 is 11 amino acids. Germline V gene sequence: CDR1 LGHDT, CDR2 YNNKEL (reference sequence).

The genes are TRBV25-1 and TRBJ2-3; the D is unclear. V was shortened by 6 bases and J by 0 bases, with 10 bases between the two germline ends. Germline V gives CDR1 MGHDK, CDR2 SYGVNS. The CDR3 covers 14 residues. The CDR3 DNA sequence: TGTGCCAGCAGACGACACGATAGCACAGATACGCAGTATTTT. Translating gives CASRRHDSTDTQYF.

The rearrangement links TRBV6-5 to TRBJ2-7; D possibly corresponds to TRBD2 (6 bases). This CDR3 spans 13 amino acids. Germline assignment: CDR1 MNHEY and CDR2 SVGAGI. Trimming removed 2 bases from V and 5 bases from J, with 10 bases in between. The CDR3 DNA is TGTGCCAGCAGTTACGGGCGGGGCAACGAGCAGTACTTC. It codes for CASSYGRGNEQYF.